Following are 14 T cell receptor beta chains from one sample sequenced in a study of T-cell reconstitution after alpha-beta-depleted transplantation in children. Unique molecular identifiers were built into the TCRbeta library. One entry per CDR3 protein, called by TCRdb with MiXCR from the PCR reads. The data show fewer than 95,000 distinct CDR3 sequences, about 12% seen once. Sample: PBMCs from the stem cell graft donor, taken from the stem cell graft. The origin of the receptors is a human donor who donated a stem cell graft to a child with inherited bone marrow failure.

This clonotype was recorded at least ten times. This chain connects TRBV11-2 to TRBJ2-1, with 10 bases that match TRBD2. Germline V gene sequence: CDR1 SGHAT, CDR2 FQNNGV. The V gene end was trimmed by 5 bases and the J gene end by 3 bases; junction bases not matched to a gene: 7. There are 16 residues in the CDR3. The CDR3 nucleotides read TGTGCCAGCAGCCCCCGACTAGCGGGCTTCTACAATGAGCAGTTCTTC. It yields the protein CASSPRLAGFYNEQFF. The variable domain in full, completed from reference TRBV11-2 and TRBJ2-1, reads EAGVAQSPRYKIIEKRQSVAFWCNPISGHATLYWYQQILGQGPKLLIQFQNNGVVDDSQLPKDRFSAERLKGVDSTLKIQPAKLEDSAVYLCASSPRLAGFYNEQFFGPGTRLTVL.

This clonotype came up many times. V and J are TRBV7-2 and TRBJ2-7; D call uncertain. Germline V lookup: CDR1 SGHTA, CDR2 FQGNSA. Trimming removed 2 bases from V and 0 bases from J, with 11 bases in between. The CDR3 sequence is 15 residues long. DNA of the CDR3: TGTGCCAGCAGCTTAAGCGTGGGAAGCTCCTACGAGCAGTACTTC. Its translation: CASSLSVGSSYEQYF.

This clonotype was counted only a few times. The chain links TRBV18 to TRBJ2-5; TRBD1 agrees at 10 bases. Unmatched junction bases numbered 6, after V lost 3 bases and J lost 5 bases. The germline CDR1 and CDR2 sequences are KGHSH and LQKENI. The CDR3 contains 15 residues. The CDR3: CASSPDRGLGETQYF. CDR3 sequence (DNA): TGTGCCAGCTCACCTGACAGGGGGCTTGGTGAGACCCAGTACTTC.

There are many counts of this clonotype. The rearrangement uses TRBV5-1 and TRBJ2-7; D may be TRBD1 (6 bases). The length of the CDR3 is 14 residues. Germline CDR1 and CDR2: SGHRS and YFSETQ. V was clipped by 4 bases and J by 1 base, with 12 bases between them. The CDR3 is CASSRDMASYEQYF. The CDR3 DNA follows: TGCGCCAGCAGCCGGGACATGGCGTCCTACGAGCAGTACTTC.

Many counts were recorded for this clonotype. The chain uses TRBV7-8 and TRBJ1-1; 9 bases are shared with TRBD1. The junction had 13 bases not matched to a gene; V was cut back by 5 bases and J by 3 bases. The germline CDR1 and CDR2 sequences are SGHVS and FQNEAQ. This CDR3 contains 17 residues. DNA of the CDR3: TGTGCCAGCAGCCCAGAGGGACAGGGCTTGCGGGACACTGAAGCTTTCTTT. Translation gives CASSPEGQGLRDTEAFF.

The gene calls are TRBV5-6 and TRBJ2-3; TRBD2 aligns across 7 bases. With V trimmed by 2 bases and J by 2 bases, 5 bases remained unmatched. CDR1 is SGHDT and CDR2 is YYEEEE in the germline V gene. The CDR3 extends over 15 amino acids. CDR3 loop: CASSFRRGDTDTQYF. The CDR3 DNA sequence: TGTGCCAGCAGCTTCCGTCGGGGGGACACAGATACGCAGTATTTT.

This clonotype was counted ten times or more. The chain carries TRBV4-1 and TRBJ1-4, with D possibly TRBD1 on 6 matching bases. The CDR3 is 16 residues long. The germline CDR1 and CDR2 sequences are MGHRA and YSYEKL. Trimming pared 4 bases from V and 7 bases from J, leaving 19 bases between. The CDR3, as DNA: TGCGCCAGCAGCCGGTCGGGGGGCAGGGGCGGTGAAAAACTGTTTTTT. This translates into CASSRSGGRGGEKLFF.

This clonotype was recorded at least ten times. The J gene is TRBJ2-2, the V gene TRBV5-6, with 10 bases aligning to TRBD1. This CDR3 is 17 amino acids long. CDR1 SGHDT and CDR2 YYEEEE come from the germline V gene. Germline trimming cut 0 bases from V and 3 bases from J; bases unmatched to any gene: 5. CDR3 coding DNA: TGTGCCAGCAGCTTGGCCTTGGGGACAGGGGACACCGGGGAGCTGTTTTTT. It translates to CASSLALGTGDTGELFF.

This clonotype was observed a few times. The rearrangement joins TRBV7-9 to TRBJ2-7, with 12 bases matching TRBD2. The CDR3 covers 15 residues. The trim removed 5 bases at V and 3 bases at J, leaving 5 bases unmatched. In germline, CDR1 is SEHNR, CDR2 FQNEAQ (reference sequence). The CDR3 loop reads CASSMPTSGSYEQYF. CDR3 in DNA: TGTGCCAGCAGCATGCCGACTAGCGGGAGCTACGAGCAGTACTTC.

This clonotype was observed at least ten times. The genes are TRBV20-1 and TRBJ2-1, with 14 positions matching TRBD2. In germline, CDR1 is DFQATT, CDR2 SNEGSKA (reference sequence). This CDR3 contains 15 residues. V gave up 0 bases and J gave up 10 bases; unmatched junction bases: 5. The CDR3 here is CSARDGGLAGEEQFF. DNA of the CDR3: TGCAGTGCTAGAGATGGGGGACTAGCGGGAGAGGAGCAGTTCTTC.

The rearrangement joins TRBV7-9 to TRBJ1-6; D is uncertain. V lost 6 bases to trimming and J lost 9 bases, with 6 bases between them. This CDR3 contains 11 residues. Germline V CDR1 and CDR2: SEHNR, FQNEAQ (reference sequence). This CDR3 is CASSGVSPLHF. The CDR3 bases are TGTGCCAGCAGTGGCGTTTCACCCCTCCACTTT.

This clonotype was seen more than once but under ten times. The chain joins TRBV5-4 to TRBJ2-3, with a possible D match to TRBD2 (7 bases). The germline V gene encodes CDR1 SGHNT and CDR2 YYREEE (reference sequence). This CDR3 region has 14 residues. Between the trimmed V and J ends, which lost 7 bases and 6 bases, there was a span of 18 bases. The CDR3 region has the DNA TGTGCCAGCTGCCGGGGGGCTGCACCGGATACGCAGTATTTT. Amino acid sequence: CASCRGAAPDTQYF.

This clonotype showed up many times. This chain connects TRBV20-1 to TRBJ2-3; no clear D gene. The V and J ends lost 2 bases and 3 bases respectively, with 9 bases between them. From germline, CDR1 is DFQATT and CDR2 SNEGSKA (reference sequence). This CDR3 region has 13 residues. CDR3 amino acids: CSARQRVTDTQYF. CDR3 nucleotides: TGCAGTGCTAGACAGAGAGTTACAGATACGCAGTATTTT.

The chain is built from TRBV5-1 and TRBJ2-1, with 7 positions matching TRBD1. The germline CDR1 and CDR2 sequences are SGHRS and YFSETQ. This CDR3 is built from 13 residues. With V trimmed by 3 bases and J by 9 bases, 6 bases remained unmatched. CDR3 nucleotide sequence: TGCGCCAGCAGCTCCCGACAGGGTTTTGAGCAGTTCTTC. It specifies CASSSRQGFEQFF.